This T cell receptor (beta chain) was identified in a study of cytomegalovirus exposure and HLA in healthy donors. This CDR3 contains 15 residues. The V end was cut by 0 bases, the J end by 8 bases, with 16 bases between. Germline CDR1 is MNHNS and CDR2 is SASEGT. PCR used 60 Vbeta primers and 13 Jbeta primers. Method: immunoSEQ multiplex PCR; TCRdb's copy keeps in-frame clones and lacks some. The profile covers approximately 150,000 clones, with around 66% appearing a single time and around 3% taken by the ten largest. Although they were nominally healthy when sampled, donors likely had unrecorded immune exposures.

This receptor was identified in a woman in her 30s in good health and CMV-seropositive. V is TRBV6-1 and J is TRBJ1-2; D remains ambiguous. The sample consisted of PBMCs. CDR3 amino acids: CASSEASPGLEGYTF. The DNA for the CDR3 is TGTGCCAGCAGTGAAGCGTCTCCAGGCTTAGAAGGCTACACCTTC.